The T cell receptor (beta chain) under discussion was sequenced for a study of CD8+ T cells in alopecia areata. The overall study: C3H/HeJ graft donors with spontaneous alopecia, aged roughly 6-13 months, supplied skin that was transplanted onto female C3H/HeJ mice aged roughly 6-11 weeks. Study results and limitations: Greater clonality was observed in lesional scalp samples, especially alopecia totalis/universalis, versus normal scalp. Sequencing of scalp samples also includes resident alphabeta T cells from normal skin. The study found TCR sharing across patients less clear than in mice, possibly for HLA reasons.

Sequencing templates came from extracted RNA that was reverse transcribed into cDNA. The repertoire was sequenced with immunoSEQ multiplex PCR; TCRdb's copy has only in-frame clones and lacks some. This sample comprises some 120,000 clones, none seen once only. The CDR3 extends over 14 amino acids. The V gene lost 4 bases and the J gene lost 0 bases, with 10 bases spanning the gap. The germline V gene encodes CDR1 NSQYPW and CDR2 LRSPGD (reference sequence). Comment on this clone: What it recognizes is unknown. These gene names are mouse names. Read coverage stops 4 residues before the CDR3 terminus; the germline J gene supplies the remainder.

The sequence was obtained from a C3H/HeJ mouse with alopecia areata. The strain's MHC type: H2-k. The chain has TRBV1 and TRBJ2-7; possibly TRBD1 for D (6 bases). Sequenced: lesional skin. Partial CDR3 DNA: TGCACCTGCAGTGAGGGGGTTGGCTCCTAT. It codes for CTCSEGVGSY. The whole CDR3 sequence is CTCSEGVGSYEQYF.